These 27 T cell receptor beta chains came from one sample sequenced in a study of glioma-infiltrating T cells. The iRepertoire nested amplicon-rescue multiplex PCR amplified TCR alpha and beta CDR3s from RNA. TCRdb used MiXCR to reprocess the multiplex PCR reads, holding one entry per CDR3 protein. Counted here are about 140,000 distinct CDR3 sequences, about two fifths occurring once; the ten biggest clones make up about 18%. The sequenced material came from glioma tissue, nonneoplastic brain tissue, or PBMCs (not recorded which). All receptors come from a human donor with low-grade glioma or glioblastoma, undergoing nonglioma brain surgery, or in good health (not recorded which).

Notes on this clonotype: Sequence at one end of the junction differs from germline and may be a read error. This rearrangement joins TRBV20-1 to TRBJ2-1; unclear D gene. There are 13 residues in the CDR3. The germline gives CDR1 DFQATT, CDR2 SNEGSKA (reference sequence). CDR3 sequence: CSARDARYTEQFF. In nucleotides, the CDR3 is TGCAGTGCTAGAGACGCCCGTTACACTGAGCAGTTCTTC.

CDR3 region: CASSLSQTGTGYTF. The CDR3 coding sequence is TGTGCCAGCAGTTTATCGCAGACAGGGACGGGCTACACCTTC. The chain employs TRBV28 and TRBJ1-2; 7 bases match TRBD1. The CDR3 loop spans 14 amino acids. V shed 1 base, J shed 8 bases, and the junction held 7 bases outside the gene matches. Germline CDR1 MDHEN, CDR2 SYDVKM.

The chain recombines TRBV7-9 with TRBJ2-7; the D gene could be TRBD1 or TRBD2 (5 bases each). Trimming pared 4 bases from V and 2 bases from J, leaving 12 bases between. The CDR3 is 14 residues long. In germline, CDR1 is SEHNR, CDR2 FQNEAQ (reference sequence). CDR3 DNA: TGTGCCAGCAGCTCCCCCGAGGGGACCTACGAGCAGTACTTC. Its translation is CASSSPEGTYEQYF.

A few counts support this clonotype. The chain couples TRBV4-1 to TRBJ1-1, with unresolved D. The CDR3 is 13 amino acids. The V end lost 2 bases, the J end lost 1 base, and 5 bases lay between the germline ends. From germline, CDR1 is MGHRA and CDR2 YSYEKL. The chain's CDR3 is CASSQSRNTEAFF. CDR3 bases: TGCGCCAGCAGCCAATCGCGGAACACTGAAGCTTTCTTT.

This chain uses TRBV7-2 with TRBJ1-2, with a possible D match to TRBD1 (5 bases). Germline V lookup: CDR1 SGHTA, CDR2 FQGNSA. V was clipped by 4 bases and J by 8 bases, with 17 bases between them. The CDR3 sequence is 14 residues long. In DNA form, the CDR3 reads TGTGCCAGCAGCTCGGGAGCGGGGGATGGCGGCTACACCTTC. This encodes CASSSGAGDGGYTF.

As DNA, the CDR3 is TGTGCCAGCAGCCTCCAACCTTTCGGATACAATGAGCAGTTCTTC. Encoded protein: CASSLQPFGYNEQFF. The chain combines TRBV14 with TRBJ2-1, with D hard to call. From germline, CDR1 is SGHDN and CDR2 FVKESK. This CDR3 has 15 residues. Trimming shortened V by 4 bases and J by 4 bases, and 14 bases separated the two germline ends.

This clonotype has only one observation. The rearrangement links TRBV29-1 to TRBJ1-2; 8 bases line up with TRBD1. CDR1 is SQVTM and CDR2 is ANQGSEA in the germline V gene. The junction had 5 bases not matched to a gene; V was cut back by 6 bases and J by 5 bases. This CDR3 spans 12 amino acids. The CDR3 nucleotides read TGCAGCGTCGCGGACAGGGTGTATGGCTACACCTTC. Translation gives CSVADRVYGYTF.

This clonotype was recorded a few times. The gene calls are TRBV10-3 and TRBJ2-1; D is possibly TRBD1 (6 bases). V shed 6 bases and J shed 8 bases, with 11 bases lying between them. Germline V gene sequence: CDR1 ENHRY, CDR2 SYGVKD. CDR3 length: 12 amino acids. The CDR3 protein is CAIRGAQDEQFF. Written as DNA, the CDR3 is TGTGCCATCAGGGGGGCTCAGGATGAGCAGTTCTTC.

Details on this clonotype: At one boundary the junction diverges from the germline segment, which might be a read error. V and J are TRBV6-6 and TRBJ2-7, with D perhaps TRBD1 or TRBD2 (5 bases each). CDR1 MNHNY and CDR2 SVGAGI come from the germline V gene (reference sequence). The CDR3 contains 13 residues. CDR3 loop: CASSPTGPYEQYF. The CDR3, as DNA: TGCGCCAGCAGCCCGACGGGACCCTACGAGCAGTACTTC.

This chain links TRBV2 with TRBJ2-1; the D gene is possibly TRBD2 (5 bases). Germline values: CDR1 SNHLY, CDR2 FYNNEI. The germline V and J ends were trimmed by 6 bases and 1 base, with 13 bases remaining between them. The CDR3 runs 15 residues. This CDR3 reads CASRIARRSYNEQFF. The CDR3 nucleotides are TGTGCCAGCAGGATAGCGCGGCGGTCCTACAATGAGCAGTTCTTC.

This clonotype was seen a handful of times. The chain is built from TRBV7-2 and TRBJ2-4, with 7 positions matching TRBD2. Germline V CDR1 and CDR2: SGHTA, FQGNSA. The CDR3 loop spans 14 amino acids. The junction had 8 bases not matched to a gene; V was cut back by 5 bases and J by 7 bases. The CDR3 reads CASSDPGGNNIQYF. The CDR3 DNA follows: TGTGCCAGCAGCGACCCGGGGGGTAACAACATTCAGTACTTC.

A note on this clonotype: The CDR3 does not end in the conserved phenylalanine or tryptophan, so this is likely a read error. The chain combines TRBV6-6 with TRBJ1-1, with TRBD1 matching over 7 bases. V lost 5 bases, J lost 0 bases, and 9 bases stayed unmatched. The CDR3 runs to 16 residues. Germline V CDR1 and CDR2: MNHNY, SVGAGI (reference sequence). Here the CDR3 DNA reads TGTGCCAGCAGTCGCGCAACGACAGGGATGAACACTGAAGCTTTCTCT. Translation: CASSRATTGMNTEAFS.

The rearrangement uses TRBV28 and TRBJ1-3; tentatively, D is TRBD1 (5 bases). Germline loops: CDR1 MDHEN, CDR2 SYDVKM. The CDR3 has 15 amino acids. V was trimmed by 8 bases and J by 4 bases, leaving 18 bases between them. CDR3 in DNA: TGTGCCAGCGAAAGTTGGGGGGTGACCGGAAACACCATATATTTT. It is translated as CASESWGVTGNTIYF.

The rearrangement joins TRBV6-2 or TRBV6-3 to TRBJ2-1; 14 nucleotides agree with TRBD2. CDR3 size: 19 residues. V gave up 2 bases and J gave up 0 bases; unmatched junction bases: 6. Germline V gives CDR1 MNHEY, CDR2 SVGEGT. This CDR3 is CASSYPTSGGVFSYNEQFF. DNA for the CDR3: TGTGCCAGCAGTTACCCGACTAGCGGGGGGGTTTTCTCCTACAATGAGCAGTTCTTC.

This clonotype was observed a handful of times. The chain's CDR3 is CATAGTGNQPQHF. Here the CDR3 DNA reads TGTGCCACCGCCGGGACAGGGAATCAGCCCCAGCATTTT. The chain has TRBV10-3 and TRBJ1-5, with 9 positions matching TRBD1. The V segment lost 10 bases and the J segment 4 bases; nucleotides outside the gene matches: 5. Germline CDR1 ENHRY, CDR2 SYGVKD. The CDR3 length is 13 residues.

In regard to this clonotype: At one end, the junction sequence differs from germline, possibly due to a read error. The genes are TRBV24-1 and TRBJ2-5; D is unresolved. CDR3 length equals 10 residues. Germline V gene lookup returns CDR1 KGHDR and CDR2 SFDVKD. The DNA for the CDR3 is TGTGCCACCAGTGACTTTTCTGGGAACTTC. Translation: CATSDFSGNF.

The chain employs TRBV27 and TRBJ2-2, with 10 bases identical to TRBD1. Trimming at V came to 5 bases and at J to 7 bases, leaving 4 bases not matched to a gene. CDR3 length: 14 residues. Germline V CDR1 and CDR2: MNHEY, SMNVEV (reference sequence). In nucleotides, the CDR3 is TGTGCCAGCAGTCGACAGGGGGCTGTCGGGGAGCTGTTTTTT. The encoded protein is CASSRQGAVGELFF.

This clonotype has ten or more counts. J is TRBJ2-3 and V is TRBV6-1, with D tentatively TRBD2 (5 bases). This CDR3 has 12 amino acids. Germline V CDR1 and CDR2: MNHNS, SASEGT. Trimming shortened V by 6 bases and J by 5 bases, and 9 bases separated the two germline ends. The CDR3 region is CASSEGQDTQYF. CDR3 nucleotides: TGTGCCAGCAGCGAGGGTCAAGATACGCAGTATTTT.

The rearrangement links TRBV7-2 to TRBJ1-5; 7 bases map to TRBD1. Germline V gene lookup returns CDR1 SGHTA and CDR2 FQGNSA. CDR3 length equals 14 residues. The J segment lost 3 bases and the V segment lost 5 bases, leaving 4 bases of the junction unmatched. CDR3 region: CASSLTGDNQPQHF. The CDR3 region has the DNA TGTGCCAGCAGCCTTACAGGGGACAATCAGCCCCAGCATTTT.

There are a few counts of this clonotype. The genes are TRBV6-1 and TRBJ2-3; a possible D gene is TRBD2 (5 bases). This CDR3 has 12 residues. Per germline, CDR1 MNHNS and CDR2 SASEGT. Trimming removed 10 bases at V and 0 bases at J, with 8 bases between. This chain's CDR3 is CATRTSTDTQYF. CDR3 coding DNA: TGTGCCACCCGGACTAGCACAGATACGCAGTATTTT.

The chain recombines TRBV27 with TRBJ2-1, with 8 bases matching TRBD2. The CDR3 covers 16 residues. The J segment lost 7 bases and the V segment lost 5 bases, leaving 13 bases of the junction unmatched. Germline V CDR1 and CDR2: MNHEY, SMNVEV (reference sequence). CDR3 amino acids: CASSEVGGGPQNEQFF. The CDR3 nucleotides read TGTGCCAGCAGTGAAGTCGGGGGGGGGCCACAAAATGAGCAGTTCTTC.

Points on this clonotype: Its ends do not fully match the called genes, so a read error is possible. CDR3 sequence reads: CSAREQGALGGYNF. CDR3 in DNA: TGCAGTGCTAGAGAGCAGGGGGCGCTGGGGGGATATAACTTC. The chain links TRBV20-1 to TRBJ2-5; 8 bases fit TRBD1. The CDR3 is 14 amino acids. CDR1 and CDR2 from the germline V gene are DFQATT and SNEGSKA (reference sequence).

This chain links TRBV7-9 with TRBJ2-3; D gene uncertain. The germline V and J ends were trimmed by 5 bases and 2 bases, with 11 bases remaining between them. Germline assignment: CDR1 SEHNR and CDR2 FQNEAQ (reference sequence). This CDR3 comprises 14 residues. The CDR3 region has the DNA TGTGCCAGCAGCCCGGCTACTTTCACAGATACGCAGTATTTT. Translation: CASSPATFTDTQYF.

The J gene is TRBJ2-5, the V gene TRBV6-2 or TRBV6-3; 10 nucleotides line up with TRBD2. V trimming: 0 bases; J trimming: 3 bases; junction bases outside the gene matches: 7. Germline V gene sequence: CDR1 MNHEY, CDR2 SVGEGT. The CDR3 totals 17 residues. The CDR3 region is CASSYSASGSLEETQYF. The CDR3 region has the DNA TGTGCCAGCAGTTACTCGGCTAGCGGGAGCCTAGAAGAGACCCAGTACTTC.

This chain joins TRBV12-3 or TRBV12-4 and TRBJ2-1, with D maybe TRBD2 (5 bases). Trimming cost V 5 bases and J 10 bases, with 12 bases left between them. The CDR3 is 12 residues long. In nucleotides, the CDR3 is TGTGCCAGCAGTCCGCTGACGGGGGAGCAGTTCTTC. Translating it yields CASSPLTGEQFF.

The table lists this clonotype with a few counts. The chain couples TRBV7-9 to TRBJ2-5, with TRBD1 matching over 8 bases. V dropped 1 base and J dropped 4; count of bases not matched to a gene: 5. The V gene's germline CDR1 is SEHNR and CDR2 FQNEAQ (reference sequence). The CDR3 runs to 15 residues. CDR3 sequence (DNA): TGTGCCAGCAGCTTAGGGACAGGGCTAGGAGAGACCCAGTACTTC. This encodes CASSLGTGLGETQYF.

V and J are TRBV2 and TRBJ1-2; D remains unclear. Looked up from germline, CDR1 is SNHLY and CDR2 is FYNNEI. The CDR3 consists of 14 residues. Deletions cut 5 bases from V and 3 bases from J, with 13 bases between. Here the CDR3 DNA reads TGTGCCAGCAGTCCCAACGGTTTGGACTATGGCTACACCTTC. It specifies CASSPNGLDYGYTF.